The 25 T cell receptor beta chains below all came from one sample that was sequenced in a study of shared clonotypes between healthy human individuals. Clones were read by immunoSEQ multiplex PCR, and TCRdb kept only the in-frame ones, dropping some. Among almost 750,000 clones, about two thirds were seen once, and the ten largest hold less than 2%. The sample comprised memory CD4+ T cells sorted from blood. The subset denotes: CD45RA-negative fraction. These receptors were obtained from a woman in her 30s in good health.

The gene calls are TRBV19 and TRBJ1-6; 8 bases match TRBD1. The junction had 7 bases not matched to a gene; V was cut back by 7 bases and J by 5 bases. Germline V gives CDR1 LNHDA, CDR2 SQIVND (reference sequence). The CDR3 spans 15 residues. CDR3 in DNA: TGTGCCAGTACGGACAGGGTTATTGATAATTCACCCCTCCACTTT. Translated, it gives CASTDRVIDNSPLHF. The variable domain in full, completed from reference TRBV19 and TRBJ1-6, reads DGGITQSPKYLFRKEGQNVTLSCEQNLNHDAMYWYRQDPGQGLRLIYYSQIVNDFQKGDIAEGYSVSREKKESFPLTVTSAQKNPTAFYLCASTDRVIDNSPLHFGNGTRLTVT.

CDR3 nucleotides: TGTGCCAGCAGCTTGGCGAGGAAGACCCAGTACTTC. As protein: CASSLARKTQYF. V is TRBV5-6 and J is TRBJ2-5; D unclear. Trimming left V 0 bases short and J 6 bases short, with 6 bases between. Germline V gene sequence: CDR1 SGHDT, CDR2 YYEEEE. This CDR3 is built from 12 residues.

The chain recombines TRBV6-6 with TRBJ2-7, with 9 bases aligning to TRBD1. Trimming at V came to 4 bases and at J to 1 base, leaving 2 bases not matched to a gene. Germline loops: CDR1 MNHNY, CDR2 SVGAGI (reference sequence). This CDR3 is 14 amino acids long. CDR3 protein: CASSSTGGSYEQYF. DNA of the CDR3: TGTGCCAGCAGTTCGACAGGGGGATCCTACGAGCAGTACTTC.

This chain joins TRBV6-4 and TRBJ2-5, with TRBD2 matching over 9 bases. CDR3 length: 14 amino acids. Per germline, CDR1 MRHNA and CDR2 SNTAGT. The V segment lost 6 bases and the J segment 4 bases; nucleotides outside the gene matches: 6. The CDR3 region is CASSLLAGAETQYF. CDR3 nucleotide sequence: TGTGCCAGCAGCCTTTTAGCGGGAGCAGAGACCCAGTACTTC.

The J gene is TRBJ2-3, the V gene TRBV7-3; no reliable D call. Trimming pared 5 bases from V and 7 bases from J, leaving 10 bases between. The CDR3 is 12 amino acids. Germline values: CDR1 SGHTA, CDR2 FQGTGA. The CDR3, as DNA: TGTGCCAGCAGCCCCGACACCTATACGCAGTATTTT. Amino acids: CASSPDTYTQYF.

A note on this clone: Other nucleotide sequences in the sample specify the same CDR3. The CDR3: CASSVDGNTEAFF. CDR3 sequence (DNA): TGCGCCAGCAGCGTGGACGGGAACACTGAAGCTTTCTTT. The chain uses TRBV5-1 and TRBJ1-1; the D is unclear. V lost 4 bases, J lost 1 base, and 8 bases lay in between. Germline CDR1 and CDR2: SGHRS and YFSETQ. CDR3 length equals 13 residues.

V is TRBV11-2 and J is TRBJ1-2; D remains unclear. The V end was cut by 5 bases, the J end by 5 bases, with 9 bases between. The V gene's germline CDR1 is SGHAT and CDR2 FQNNGV. The CDR3 is 12 residues long. The CDR3 DNA sequence: TGTGCCAGCAGCCGGGAGGGTTATGGCTACACCTTC. Its protein is CASSREGYGYTF.

This rearrangement joins TRBV7-8 to TRBJ2-5; D uncertain. The CDR3 is 15 amino acids. V lost 1 base and J lost 4, with 13 bases in between. Germline CDR1 reads SGHVS; CDR2 reads FQNEAQ. DNA of the CDR3: TGTGCCAGCAGCTTAGTCACGGCCACTGGAGAGACCCAGTACTTC. Translated, it gives CASSLVTATGETQYF.

The chain combines TRBV10-3 with TRBJ1-5; 11 bases are a match to TRBD1. Germline assignment: CDR1 ENHRY and CDR2 SYGVKD. J lost 5 bases, V lost 10 bases, and 4 bases had no gene match. The CDR3 covers 13 residues. Here the CDR3 reads CANGQGADQPQHF. The CDR3 DNA reads as TGTGCCAATGGACAGGGGGCGGATCAGCCCCAGCATTTT.

This clone was detected a few times. The chain is built from TRBV5-1 and TRBJ2-2; TRBD1 aligns across 10 bases. The germline V gene has CDR1 SGHRS and CDR2 YFSETQ. The CDR3 contains 16 residues. V lost 4 bases, J lost 7 bases, and 10 bases stayed unmatched. For the CDR3, the DNA is TGCGCCAGCAGCGCCAGCCCGGGACAGGGGATCGGGGAGCTGTTTTTT. This codes for CASSASPGQGIGELFF.

For the CDR3, the DNA is TGTGCCAGCAGCGTAGGGGGGACTAGCGCTGATGAGCAGTTCTTC. Translation: CASSVGGTSADEQFF. The chain has TRBV9 and TRBJ2-1, with 10 bases identical to TRBD2. CDR3 size: 15 residues. From germline, CDR1 is SGDLS and CDR2 YYNGEE. The ends lost 0 bases at V and 8 bases at J; junction bases unmatched: 5.

The V call is TRBV14, the J call TRBJ1-2, with D unresolved. The CDR3 runs 15 residues. Between the trimmed V and J ends, which lost 0 bases and 4 bases, there was a span of 12 bases. From germline, CDR1 is SGHDN and CDR2 FVKESK. This CDR3 is CASSQDRVGLYGYTF. For the CDR3, the DNA is TGTGCCAGCAGCCAAGATCGCGTCGGGCTCTATGGCTACACCTTC.

This clone appeared once. As DNA, the CDR3 is TGTGCCAGCAGTTATAGAGGCGGCTTAGACGCCCAGCATTTT. It codes for CASSYRGGLDAQHF. The chain employs TRBV6-5 and TRBJ1-5; no clear D. This CDR3 has 14 residues. The germline V gene encodes CDR1 MNHEY and CDR2 SVGAGI. V was cut by 3 bases and J by 11 bases, with 17 bases left in between.

The chain employs TRBV19 and TRBJ1-2; no definite D call. This CDR3 is 13 amino acids long. Germline V gives CDR1 LNHDA, CDR2 SQIVND (reference sequence). V was pared by 1 base and J by 3 bases, with 6 bases between. CDR3 sequence (DNA): TGTGCCAGTAGTATAGGCCAGTACTATGGCTACACCTTC. This gives the protein CASSIGQYYGYTF.

The chain recombines TRBV5-4 with TRBJ2-3; D is possibly TRBD1 (6 bases). Per germline, CDR1 SGHNT and CDR2 YYREEE (reference sequence). The CDR3 extends over 19 amino acids. With 5 bases removed from V and 0 bases from J, the gap between germline ends came to 25 bases. The CDR3 loop reads CASRHADRTESSSTDTQYF. CDR3 sequence (DNA): TGTGCCAGCAGGCACGCCGACAGGACCGAATCCTCTAGCACAGATACGCAGTATTTT.

This clone has just one count. The chain uses TRBV4-2 and TRBJ2-7, with D perhaps matching TRBD2 (5 bases). Germline CDR1 reads LGHNA; CDR2 reads YNFKEQ. With 5 bases removed from V and 0 bases from J, the gap between germline ends came to 11 bases. CDR3 size: 14 residues. As DNA, the CDR3 is TGTGCCAGCAGCTTGGTGGGGAGCTCCTACGAGCAGTACTTC. Encoded protein: CASSLVGSSYEQYF.

This rearrangement joins TRBV6-6 to TRBJ2-3, with 7 bases that match TRBD2. After removal of 6 bases from V and 4 bases from J, the junction contained 10 bases not matched to a gene. Germline CDR1 MNHNY, CDR2 SVGAGI (reference sequence). The CDR3 runs 15 residues. The CDR3 sequence: CASRVSGRVADTQYF. In nucleotides, the CDR3 is TGTGCCAGCAGAGTCTCTGGGAGGGTTGCAGATACGCAGTATTTT.

The chain combines TRBV5-1 with TRBJ2-3, with 13 bases identical to TRBD2. Germline V gene sequence: CDR1 SGHRS, CDR2 YFSETQ. The CDR3 covers 19 residues. The V and J ends lost 1 base and 0 bases, in that order; junction bases with no gene match: 8. The CDR3 reads CASSLRVGLAGASTDTQYF. DNA of the CDR3: TGCGCCAGCAGCTTGAGGGTCGGACTAGCGGGAGCTAGCACAGATACGCAGTATTTT.

The chain employs TRBV5-1 and TRBJ2-3; a weak D match, TRBD1 (6 bases). Trimming cost V 0 bases and J 4 bases, with 12 bases left between them. Germline V gene sequence: CDR1 SGHRS, CDR2 YFSETQ. The CDR3 spans 15 residues. Here the CDR3 DNA reads TGCGCCAGCAGCTTGGGACAGGAGATCGCAGATACGCAGTATTTT. Its protein product is CASSLGQEIADTQYF. The full variable domain, in which reference TRBV5-1 and TRBJ2-3 provide the parts outside the CDR3, is KAGVTQTPRYLIKTRGQQVTLSCSPISGHRSVSWYQQTPGQGLQFLFEYFSETQRNKGNFPGRFSGRQFSNSRSEMNVSTLELGDSALYLCASSLGQEIADTQYFGPGTRLTVL.

CDR3 in DNA: TGTGCCAGCAGTGAGGGGGACAGGGCCCGAGGAGAGACCCAGTACTTC. Protein sequence: CASSEGDRARGETQYF. The chain couples TRBV25-1 to TRBJ2-5; 9 bases fit TRBD1. The CDR3 contains 16 residues. J lost 4 bases, V lost 3 bases, and 9 bases had no gene match. Germline lookup yields CDR1 MGHDK and CDR2 SYGVNS.

The CDR3 coding sequence is TGTGCCAGTGCGGACAGGGCTGGAGATACGCAGTATTTT. Translated, it gives CASADRAGDTQYF. The chain combines TRBV27 with TRBJ2-3, with TRBD1 matching over 8 bases. Losses at the gene ends were 9 bases for V and 5 bases for J; bases not matched to a gene: 7. In germline, CDR1 is MNHEY, CDR2 SMNVEV (reference sequence). This CDR3 spans 13 amino acids.

The gene calls are TRBV29-1 and TRBJ2-1, with TRBD1 matching over 7 bases. The V segment lost 7 bases and the J segment 11 bases; nucleotides outside the gene matches: 14. The CDR3 loop spans 13 amino acids. CDR1 and CDR2 (germline): SQVTM, ANQGSEA. CDR3 protein: CSATPGGSIKQFF. CDR3 DNA: TGCAGCGCAACCCCAGGGGGATCAATTAAGCAGTTCTTC.

The chain carries TRBV4-1 and TRBJ2-5; 12 bases agree with TRBD1. The germline CDR1 and CDR2 sequences are MGHRA and YSYEKL. The CDR3 is 17 residues long. V shed 4 bases, J shed 7 bases, and the junction held 13 bases outside the gene matches. The CDR3 DNA reads TGCGCCAGCAGCCTCGTAGGCGGGACAGGGGGCTTCGGGACCCAGTACTTC. It is translated as CASSLVGGTGGFGTQYF.

This rearrangement joins TRBV28 to TRBJ2-5; D is perhaps TRBD2 (5 bases). Germline CDR1 and CDR2: MDHEN and SYDVKM. V lost 5 bases to trimming and J lost 8 bases, with 9 bases between them. The CDR3 covers 11 residues. CDR3 sequence: CASSTAGTQYF. The CDR3 region has the DNA TGTGCCAGCAGTACCGCGGGTACCCAGTACTTC.

The chain links TRBV30 to TRBJ1-5; 7 nucleotides line up with TRBD1. This CDR3 is built from 19 residues. Germline assignment: CDR1 GTSNPN and CDR2 SVGIG (reference sequence). Unmatched junction bases numbered 14, after V lost 0 bases and J lost 0 bases. CDR3 amino acids: CAWSVGWTGAINSNQPQHF. CDR3 in DNA: TGTGCCTGGAGTGTAGGCTGGACAGGAGCTATCAATAGCAATCAGCCCCAGCATTTT.